This is a list of T cell receptor beta chains from one sample in a study of cytomegalovirus exposure and HLA in healthy donors. The protocol was immunoSEQ multiplex PCR, while the TCRdb copy is restricted to in-frame clones and leaves out a portion. The sample has 60,000 to 80,000 clones, less than 65% seen once. Sequenced input: PBMCs. The receptors stem from a man aged 30 to 45 in good health and CMV-seronegative. CDR3s include the opening cysteine and the closing phenylalanine or tryptophan. D genes are given only for firm matches. Where a row states a size, it is once, few, many or the class of an expanded clone; other rows omit it.

cdr3_aa: CASSSGQGFYEQYF
cdr3_nt: TGTGCCAGCAGCAGCGGACAGGGTTTTTACGAGCAGTACTTC
j_call: TRBJ2-7
d_call: TRBD1
clone_size: NA
v_call: TRBV5-4

cdr3_aa: CASSLIPSGGETQYF
cdr3_nt: TGTGCCAGCAGCCTCATTCCTAGCGGGGGAGAGACCCAGTACTTC
j_call: TRBJ2-5
d_call: TRBD2
clone_size: NA
v_call: TRBV7-2

cdr3_aa: CASSPGVADTQYF
cdr3_nt: TGTGCCAGCAGCCCCGGGGTGGCAGATACGCAGTATTTT
j_call: TRBJ2-3
d_call: NA
clone_size: NA
v_call: TRBV11-3

cdr3_aa: CASSASGGSTDTQYF
cdr3_nt: TGTGCCAGCAGTGCCAGCGGGGGGTCCACAGATACGCAGTATTTT
j_call: TRBJ2-3
d_call: TRBD2
clone_size: NA
v_call: TRBV6-4

cdr3_aa: CASSSYYGYTF
cdr3_nt: TGTGCCAGCAGTTCTTACTATGGCTACACCTTC
j_call: TRBJ1-2
d_call: NA
clone_size: few
v_call: TRBV6-5

cdr3_aa: CASSPKGAGPYEQYF
cdr3_nt: TGTGCCAGCTCACCTAAAGGGGCAGGACCCTACGAGCAGTACTTC
j_call: TRBJ2-7
d_call: NA
clone_size: NA
v_call: TRBV18

cdr3_aa: CASSHPGTGTYEQYF
cdr3_nt: TGTGCCAGCAGTCACCCCGGGACAGGAACCTACGAGCAGTACTTC
j_call: TRBJ2-7
d_call: TRBD1
clone_size: few
v_call: TRBV7-2

cdr3_aa: CASRGRGGATDTQYF
cdr3_nt: TGTGCCAGCAGGGGCCGGGGCGGGGCTACAGATACGCAGTATTTT
j_call: TRBJ2-3
d_call: NA
clone_size: few
v_call: TRBV7-8

cdr3_aa: CASSLWAGANTGELFF
cdr3_nt: TGTGCCAGCAGCTTGTGGGCAGGGGCGAACACCGGGGAGCTGTTTTTT
j_call: TRBJ2-2
d_call: NA
clone_size: NA
v_call: TRBV5-4

cdr3_aa: CASSSARGTQYF
cdr3_nt: TGTGCCAGCAGCTCGGCCAGGGGGACCCAGTACTTC
j_call: TRBJ2-5
d_call: NA
clone_size: NA
v_call: TRBV11-2

cdr3_aa: CASHTGLEAYGYTF
cdr3_nt: TGTGCCAGCCATACAGGGTTAGAAGCCTATGGCTACACCTTC
j_call: TRBJ1-2
d_call: NA
clone_size: NA
v_call: TRBV2

cdr3_aa: CASSQEWQGADTQYF
cdr3_nt: TGTGCCAGCAGCCAAGAGTGGCAGGGCGCAGATACGCAGTATTTT
j_call: TRBJ2-3
d_call: NA
clone_size: once
v_call: TRBV4-2

cdr3_aa: CASSVAGRVGEQFF
cdr3_nt: TGTGCCAGCAGCGTAGCCGGGAGGGTCGGTGAGCAGTTCTTC
j_call: TRBJ2-1
d_call: TRBD2
clone_size: NA
v_call: TRBV9

cdr3_aa: CASSLGRTGQGRRQPQHF
cdr3_nt: TGCGCCAGCAGCCTCGGTAGGACAGGGCAGGGCAGAAGGCAGCCCCAGCATTTT
j_call: TRBJ1-5
d_call: TRBD1
clone_size: once
v_call: TRBV4-1

cdr3_aa: CASTTRAGANTGELFF
cdr3_nt: TGTGCCAGCACCACACGAGCGGGGGCTAACACCGGGGAGCTGTTTTTT
j_call: TRBJ2-2
d_call: TRBD2
clone_size: NA
v_call: TRBV9

cdr3_aa: CASSEGTGTEAFF
cdr3_nt: TGTGCCAGCAGTGAGGGGACAGGCACTGAAGCTTTCTTT
j_call: TRBJ1-1
d_call: TRBD1
clone_size: NA
v_call: TRBV6-4

cdr3_aa: CASRPRAGNEQYF
cdr3_nt: TGTGCCAGCAGACCTAGGGCAGGGAACGAGCAGTACTTC
j_call: TRBJ2-7
d_call: NA
clone_size: few
v_call: TRBV27

cdr3_aa: CASSYVGGYEQYF
cdr3_nt: TGTGCCAGCAGTTACGTCGGGGGGTACGAGCAGTACTTC
j_call: TRBJ2-7
d_call: TRBD2
clone_size: NA
v_call: TRBV6-6

cdr3_aa: CATSKQTEARDEQFF
cdr3_nt: TGTGCCACCAGCAAACAGACAGAAGCTAGGGATGAGCAGTTCTTC
j_call: TRBJ2-1
d_call: NA
clone_size: NA
v_call: TRBV15

cdr3_aa: CASSQVHLGTGDTDTQYF
cdr3_nt: TGCGCCAGCAGCCAAGTCCACCTAGGGACAGGGGACACAGATACGCAGTATTTT
j_call: TRBJ2-3
d_call: TRBD1
clone_size: NA
v_call: TRBV4-1

cdr3_aa: CASSSFSGQPSSYEQYF
cdr3_nt: TGTGCCAGCAGCTCTTTCTCCGGACAGCCGAGCTCCTACGAGCAGTACTTC
j_call: TRBJ2-7
d_call: NA
clone_size: NA
v_call: TRBV5-8

cdr3_aa: CAWSGLSEPLGSEQYF
cdr3_nt: TGTGCCTGGAGCGGGCTGAGCGAACCCCTAGGGAGCGAGCAGTACTTC
j_call: TRBJ2-7
d_call: NA
clone_size: once
v_call: TRBV30

cdr3_aa: CASRVQDSNQPQHF
cdr3_nt: TGTGCCAGCAGGGTACAGGATAGCAATCAGCCCCAGCATTTT
j_call: TRBJ1-5
d_call: NA
clone_size: NA
v_call: TRBV6-1

cdr3_aa: CASSSTGERNEQYF
cdr3_nt: TGTGCCAGCAGTTCGACAGGGGAACGGAACGAGCAGTACTTC
j_call: TRBJ2-7
d_call: TRBD1
clone_size: few
v_call: TRBV6-1

cdr3_aa: CASSYTTNEKLFF
cdr3_nt: TGTGCCAGCAGCTATACAACTAATGAAAAACTGTTTTTT
j_call: TRBJ1-4
d_call: NA
clone_size: NA
v_call: TRBV13

cdr3_aa: CASSDRARGTEAFF
cdr3_nt: TGTGCCAGCAGCGACCGGGCCCGGGGCACTGAAGCTTTCTTT
j_call: TRBJ1-1
d_call: NA
clone_size: NA
v_call: TRBV7-9

cdr3_aa: CASSQEWAGTGGNQPQHF
cdr3_nt: TGCGCCAGCAGCCAAGAATGGGCGGGGACAGGGGGAAATCAGCCCCAGCATTTT
j_call: TRBJ1-5
d_call: TRBD1
clone_size: NA
v_call: TRBV4-1

cdr3_aa: CASSERTNLYNEQFF
cdr3_nt: TGTGCCAGCAGTGAACGAACAAATTTGTACAATGAGCAGTTCTTC
j_call: TRBJ2-1
d_call: NA
clone_size: NA
v_call: TRBV25-1

cdr3_aa: CASSQEGQGFFSGNTIYF
cdr3_nt: TGCGCCAGCAGCCAAGAGGGACAGGGGTTCTTCTCTGGAAACACCATATATTTT
j_call: TRBJ1-3
d_call: TRBD1
clone_size: NA
v_call: TRBV4-1

cdr3_aa: CASGFSGGRWFF
cdr3_nt: TGTGCCAGCGGATTTAGCGGGGGTCGATGGTTTTTT
j_call: TRBJ2-3
d_call: TRBD2
clone_size: NA
v_call: TRBV7-8

cdr3_aa: CASRPAGGGYTF
cdr3_nt: TGTGCCAGCAGACCCGCGGGGGGCGGCTACACCTTC
j_call: TRBJ1-2
d_call: NA
clone_size: NA
v_call: TRBV5-4

cdr3_aa: CASSRSLAGVMDTQYF
cdr3_nt: TGTGCCAGCAGCCGCTCACTAGCGGGGGTCATGGATACGCAGTATTTT
j_call: TRBJ2-3
d_call: TRBD2
clone_size: NA
v_call: TRBV16

cdr3_aa: CASSLVVEGAPSYNSPLHF
cdr3_nt: TGCGCCAGCAGCTTGGTTGTGGAGGGAGCCCCCTCCTATAATTCACCCCTCCACTTT
j_call: TRBJ1-6
d_call: NA
clone_size: NA
v_call: TRBV5-1

cdr3_aa: CASSPGTGNNEQFF
cdr3_nt: TGTGCCAGCAGCCCCGGGACAGGGAACAATGAGCAGTTCTTC
j_call: TRBJ2-1
d_call: TRBD1
clone_size: NA
v_call: TRBV7-3

cdr3_aa: CASSTSGGASNEQFF
cdr3_nt: TGTGCCAGCAGCACTAGCGGGGGGGCCTCTAATGAGCAGTTCTTC
j_call: TRBJ2-1
d_call: TRBD2
clone_size: NA
v_call: TRBV6-5

cdr3_aa: CASSVTSGGSTHTQYF
cdr3_nt: TGTGCCAGCAGCGTGACTAGCGGGGGGAGCACTCATACGCAGTATTTT
j_call: TRBJ2-3
d_call: TRBD2
clone_size: few
v_call: TRBV9

cdr3_aa: CSVGLAGVIGDTDTQYF
cdr3_nt: TGCAGCGTGGGACTAGCGGGGGTCATAGGAGACACAGATACGCAGTATTTT
j_call: TRBJ2-3
d_call: TRBD2
clone_size: NA
v_call: TRBV29-1

cdr3_aa: CSVGRQGANTEAFF
cdr3_nt: TGCAGCGTCGGACGACAGGGGGCAAACACTGAAGCTTTCTTT
j_call: TRBJ1-1
d_call: TRBD1
clone_size: NA
v_call: TRBV29-1

cdr3_aa: CASSFGGLASYNEQFF
cdr3_nt: TGTGCCAGCAGCTTCGGGGGGCTAGCCTCCTACAATGAGCAGTTCTTC
j_call: TRBJ2-1
d_call: NA
clone_size: NA
v_call: TRBV5-4

cdr3_aa: CASSERLARADTQYF
cdr3_nt: TGTGCCAGCAGTGAACGCCTAGCGCGGGCAGATACGCAGTATTTT
j_call: TRBJ2-3
d_call: NA
clone_size: NA
v_call: TRBV2

cdr3_aa: CASSHPGQGYEQYF
cdr3_nt: TGCGCCAGCAGCCATCCGGGACAGGGCTACGAGCAGTACTTC
j_call: TRBJ2-7
d_call: TRBD1
clone_size: NA
v_call: TRBV4-1

cdr3_aa: CALLTGKRSAFF
cdr3_nt: TGTGCCCTACTTACAGGGAAGAGGTCGGCTTTCTTT
j_call: TRBJ1-1
d_call: NA
clone_size: NA
v_call: TRBV30

cdr3_aa: CASSGDIDNYGYTF
cdr3_nt: TGTGCCAGCAGTGGGGACATAGATAACTATGGCTACACCTTC
j_call: TRBJ1-2
d_call: NA
clone_size: NA
v_call: TRBV6-1

cdr3_aa: CASSLASGVYNEQFF
cdr3_nt: TGCGCCAGCAGCTTGGCCAGCGGGGTTTACAATGAGCAGTTCTTC
j_call: TRBJ2-1
d_call: TRBD2
clone_size: NA
v_call: TRBV5-1

cdr3_aa: CASSGRDRGTYEQYF
cdr3_nt: TGTGCCAGCAGTGGACGGGACAGGGGGACCTACGAGCAGTACTTC
j_call: TRBJ2-7
d_call: TRBD1
clone_size: NA
v_call: TRBV6-1

cdr3_aa: CASGSLNQPQHF
cdr3_nt: TGTGCCAGCGGGAGCCTCAATCAGCCCCAGCATTTT
j_call: TRBJ1-5
d_call: NA
clone_size: NA
v_call: TRBV28

cdr3_aa: CASSRDIGASETQYF
cdr3_nt: TGTGCCAGCAGCCGGGACATCGGCGCGTCGGAGACCCAGTACTTC
j_call: TRBJ2-5
d_call: NA
clone_size: once
v_call: TRBV7-2

cdr3_aa: CASRTGGQETQYF
cdr3_nt: TGCGCCAGCCGGACAGGGGGACAAGAGACCCAGTACTTC
j_call: TRBJ2-5
d_call: TRBD1
clone_size: few
v_call: TRBV5-1

cdr3_aa: CASSPTPGQGAYEQYF
cdr3_nt: TGTGCCAGCAGCCCGACCCCGGGACAGGGCGCCTACGAGCAGTACTTC
j_call: TRBJ2-7
d_call: TRBD1
clone_size: once
v_call: TRBV7-2

cdr3_aa: CASSLSRSETQYF
cdr3_nt: TGTGCCAGCAGCTTAAGTAGAAGTGAGACCCAGTACTTC
j_call: TRBJ2-5
d_call: NA
clone_size: NA
v_call: TRBV7-2

cdr3_aa: CASSQDGSAGLSTDTQYF
cdr3_nt: TGCGCCAGCAGCCAAGATGGATCGGCGGGACTCAGCACAGATACGCAGTATTTT
j_call: TRBJ2-3
d_call: NA
clone_size: NA
v_call: TRBV4-1

cdr3_aa: CASSESSVSSYNSPLHF
cdr3_nt: TGTGCCAGCAGTGAATCATCCGTTAGCTCCTATAATTCACCCCTCCACTTT
j_call: TRBJ1-6
d_call: NA
clone_size: NA
v_call: TRBV25-1

cdr3_aa: CASSLDRGDTQYF
cdr3_nt: TGTGCCAGCAGCTTAGACCGGGGGGATACGCAGTATTTT
j_call: TRBJ2-3
d_call: NA
clone_size: NA
v_call: TRBV7-7

cdr3_aa: CASSQAHSTNEKLFF
cdr3_nt: TGCGCCAGCAGCCAGGCACATTCAACTAATGAAAAACTGTTTTTT
j_call: TRBJ1-4
d_call: NA
clone_size: few
v_call: TRBV4-1

cdr3_aa: CASSEGRGRENEQFF
cdr3_nt: TGTGCCAGCAGTGAAGGCAGGGGGCGGGAAAATGAGCAGTTCTTC
j_call: TRBJ2-1
d_call: TRBD1
clone_size: NA
v_call: TRBV6-1

cdr3_aa: CATSRGLAGAYEQYF
cdr3_nt: TGTGCCACCAGCAGGGGACTAGCGGGGGCTTACGAGCAGTACTTC
j_call: TRBJ2-7
d_call: TRBD2
clone_size: NA
v_call: TRBV15

cdr3_aa: CASTTSGEDTQYF
cdr3_nt: TGTGCCAGCACGACTAGCGGGGAGGATACGCAGTATTTT
j_call: TRBJ2-3
d_call: TRBD2
clone_size: NA
v_call: TRBV6-5